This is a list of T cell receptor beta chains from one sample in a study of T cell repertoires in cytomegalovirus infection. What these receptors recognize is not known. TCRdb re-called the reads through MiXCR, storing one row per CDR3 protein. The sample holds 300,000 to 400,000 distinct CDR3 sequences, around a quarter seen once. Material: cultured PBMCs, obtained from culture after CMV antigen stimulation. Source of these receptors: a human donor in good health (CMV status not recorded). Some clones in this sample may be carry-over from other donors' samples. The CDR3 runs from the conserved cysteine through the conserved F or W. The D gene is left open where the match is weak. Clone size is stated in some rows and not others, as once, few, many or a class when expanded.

CDR3 protein: CASSSRFINQPQHF
CDR3 DNA: TGTGCCAGCAGTTCCCGCTTTATCAATCAGCCCCAGCATTTT
clone size: NA
V gene: TRBV12-3/TRBV12-4
D gene: NA
J gene: TRBJ1-5

CDR3 protein: CASSPDRGKGYTF
CDR3 DNA: TGTGCCAGCAGCCCCGACAGGGGAAAAGGCTACACCTTC
clone size: many
V gene: TRBV7-2
D gene: TRBD1
J gene: TRBJ1-2

CDR3 protein: CSAPGTGTMETQYF
CDR3 DNA: TGCAGTGCCCCCGGGACAGGGACGATGGAGACCCAGTACTTC
clone size: few
V gene: TRBV20-1
D gene: TRBD1
J gene: TRBJ2-5

CDR3 protein: CASSLGGTGGSYEQYF
CDR3 DNA: TGTGCCAGCAGCTTAGGAGGGACAGGGGGTAGCTACGAGCAGTACTTC
clone size: NA
V gene: TRBV7-9
D gene: TRBD1
J gene: TRBJ2-7

CDR3 protein: CASSDLGVMEYF
CDR3 DNA: TGTGCCAGCAGTGACTTGGGGGTTATGGAGTACTTC
clone size: NA
V gene: TRBV6-1
D gene: NA
J gene: TRBJ2-7

CDR3 protein: CASSPPGGGNQPQHF
CDR3 DNA: TGTGCCAGCTCACCACCGGGGGGGGGCAATCAGCCCCAGCATTTT
clone size: NA
V gene: TRBV18
D gene: NA
J gene: TRBJ1-5

CDR3 protein: CASSPPTGGIGADTQYF
CDR3 DNA: TGTGCCAGCAGCCCCCCTACGGGGGGTATTGGCGCAGATACGCAGTATTTT
clone size: NA
V gene: TRBV11-3
D gene: TRBD2
J gene: TRBJ2-3

CDR3 protein: CASSIDRRRAPNTQYF
CDR3 DNA: TGTGCCAGTAGTATAGATCGAAGGAGAGCTCCGAATACGCAGTATTTT
clone size: once
V gene: TRBV19
D gene: NA
J gene: TRBJ2-3

CDR3 protein: CASSQERWIRKNEQFF
CDR3 DNA: TGCGCCAGCAGCCAAGAGAGGTGGATTAGGAAGAATGAGCAGTTCTTC
clone size: few
V gene: TRBV4-3
D gene: NA
J gene: TRBJ2-1

CDR3 protein: CASSQGERGTEAFF
CDR3 DNA: TGCGCCAGCAGCCAAGGGGAAAGGGGCACTGAAGCTTTCTTT
clone size: NA
V gene: TRBV4-1
D gene: NA
J gene: TRBJ1-1

CDR3 protein: CASSPVQTDTQYF
CDR3 DNA: TGTGCCAGCAGCCCGGTTCAGACAGATACGCAGTATTTT
clone size: NA
V gene: TRBV5-4
D gene: NA
J gene: TRBJ2-3